These 26 T cell receptor beta chains were all obtained from the same sample, sequenced in a study of blood T cells in healthy people across ages. Together with a sample-barcoded 5' primer, a J-beta primer mix was included in a second PCR lasting about 7 to 11 cycles. TCRdb used MiXCR to reprocess the 5' RACE reads, holding one entry per CDR3 protein. The sample lists approximately 1.5 million distinct CDR3 sequences; 42% were seen once. Sequencing used blood. These receptors came from a woman younger than 30 in good health.

The chain couples TRBV5-1 to TRBJ2-3, with D perhaps TRBD1 (6 bases). This CDR3 comprises 14 residues. From germline, CDR1 is SGHRS and CDR2 YFSETQ. V lost 7 bases to trimming and J lost 2 bases, with 14 bases between them. The CDR3 sequence: CASAQGSSTDTQYF. CDR3 bases: TGCGCCAGCGCACAGGGTTCGTCCACAGATACGCAGTATTTT.

The V gene is TRBV6-1, the J gene TRBJ2-1; the D is unclear. Between the trimmed V and J ends, which lost 7 bases and 3 bases, there was a span of 10 bases. Per the germline V gene, CDR1 is MNHNS and CDR2 is SASEGT. The CDR3 sequence is 13 residues long. Written as DNA, the CDR3 is TGTGCCAGCACGGAACAGATCTACAATGAGCAGTTCTTC. Translation: CASTEQIYNEQFF.

The V and J genes are TRBV10-3 and TRBJ2-6, with unresolved D. This CDR3 comprises 17 residues. The germline V and J ends were trimmed by 3 bases and 0 bases, with 12 bases remaining between them. Germline assignment: CDR1 ENHRY and CDR2 SYGVKD. The CDR3 bases are TGTGCCATCAGTGATAACACCACCCCCTCTGGGGCCAACGTCCTGACTTTC. Its protein is CAISDNTTPSGANVLTF.

There are a few counts of this clonotype. V is TRBV27 and J is TRBJ2-1; possibly TRBD1 or TRBD2 for D (6 bases each). V was trimmed by 7 bases and J by 7 bases, leaving 20 bases between them. CDR3 length: 15 residues. The germline gives CDR1 MNHEY, CDR2 SMNVEV (reference sequence). The CDR3 DNA follows: TGTGCCAGCAACTTTAGAGGGGGGAGAAGAAATGAGCAGTTCTTC. As protein: CASNFRGGRRNEQFF.

Points on this clonotype: The junction departs from germline at one end; a sequencing error may be responsible. The CDR3 nucleotides read TGTGCCAGCAGTGAATTCGGTCCCTATGGCTACATCTTC. It codes for CASSEFGPYGYIF. The chain links TRBV6-1 to TRBJ1-2; no clear D gene. The CDR3 runs 13 residues. Germline V gene lookup returns CDR1 MNHNS and CDR2 SASEGT.

The chain employs TRBV5-1 and TRBJ1-2; D may be TRBD1 (5 bases). V was shortened by 0 bases and J by 0 bases, with 18 bases between the two germline ends. Germline CDR1 and CDR2: SGHRS and YFSETQ. The CDR3 runs to 18 residues. The CDR3 reads CASSLGRTRATANYGYTF. The CDR3, as DNA: TGCGCCAGCAGCTTGGGGCGGACCAGGGCCACTGCTAACTATGGCTACACCTTC.

The DNA for the CDR3 is TGTGCCAGCAGTGGGGCGGTTGGGGCGGGTGAAAAACTGTTTTTT. It codes for CASSGAVGAGEKLFF. V and J are TRBV6-1 and TRBJ1-4, with D maybe TRBD1 (5 bases). The CDR3 extends over 15 amino acids. V lost 4 bases, J lost 7 bases, and 16 bases lay in between. Germline CDR1 reads MNHNS; CDR2 reads SASEGT.

The CDR3 reads CASSLGVGLRGYTF. CDR3 bases: TGTGCCAGCAGCTTAGGGGTTGGCCTGAGGGGCTACACCTTC. V gene TRBV7-2 combines with J gene TRBJ1-2; D is unclear. The CDR3 loop spans 14 amino acids. The germline V gene has CDR1 SGHTA and CDR2 FQGNSA. V lost 1 base and J 8 bases, leaving 14 bases between the germline ends.

The chain has TRBV5-1 and TRBJ1-4, with D hard to call. The germline V and J ends were trimmed by 4 bases and 7 bases, with 20 bases remaining between them. There are 16 residues in the CDR3. From germline, CDR1 is SGHRS and CDR2 YFSETQ. The CDR3 region is CASSPRPPDSGEKLFF. For the CDR3, the DNA is TGCGCCAGCAGCCCCCGGCCCCCCGACTCGGGTGAAAAACTGTTTTTT.

The chain combines TRBV7-2 with TRBJ1-6; D is perhaps TRBD1 (5 bases). The CDR3 is 15 residues long. CDR1 is SGHTA and CDR2 is FQGNSA in the germline V gene. The ends were cut back, 1 base at V and 8 bases at J, with 12 bases in the middle. CDR3 loop: CASSLESQGDSPLHF. CDR3 in DNA: TGTGCCAGCAGCTTAGAGTCGCAGGGTGATTCACCCCTCCACTTT.

The rearrangement joins TRBV7-9 to TRBJ2-1; maybe TRBD2 (5 bases). V lost 5 bases and J lost 9, with 11 bases in between. Germline assignment: CDR1 SEHNR and CDR2 FQNEAQ (reference sequence). The CDR3 is made up of 12 amino acids. CDR3 DNA sequence: TGTGCCAGCAGCCCGGGGAAAGTTGAGCAGTTCTTC. Translation: CASSPGKVEQFF.

Comment on this clonotype: A much larger clone lies one base from this, so it may be a read error. The chain links TRBV12-3 or TRBV12-4 to TRBJ2-5; no firm D call. The J call may be incorrect, as the DNA end agrees better with TRBJ2-7. The CDR3 is made up of 14 amino acids. CDR3 loop: CACSLDGRIYEQYF. In DNA, the CDR3 is TGTGCCTGCAGTTTAGACGGACGGATCTACGAGCAGTACTTC.

The chain employs TRBV12-3 or TRBV12-4 and TRBJ2-1; D uncertain. This CDR3 contains 12 residues. Trimming pared 6 bases from V and 6 bases from J, leaving 9 bases between. CDR3 nucleotide sequence: TGTGCCAGCAGCCTAGACTTCAATGAGCAGTTCTTC. Residues: CASSLDFNEQFF.

The chain has TRBV11-2 and TRBJ1-1, with a weak D call TRBD1 (6 bases). This CDR3 region has 16 residues. Germline CDR1 SGHAT, CDR2 FQNNGV. V lost 6 bases and J 1 base, leaving 18 bases between the germline ends. CDR3 nucleotides: TGTGCCAGCAGTTTAACCTCCGGGACACCGAACACTGAAGCTTTCTTT. Translated, it gives CASSLTSGTPNTEAFF. The whole variable domain, filled in from reference TRBV11-2 and TRBJ1-1, reads EAGVAQSPRYKIIEKRQSVAFWCNPISGHATLYWYQQILGQGPKLLIQFQNNGVVDDSQLPKDRFSAERLKGVDSTLKIQPAKLEDSAVYLCASSLTSGTPNTEAFFGQGTRLTVV.

In the case of this clonotype: Possible read error: a much larger clone is one base away. The V and J genes are TRBV29-1 and TRBJ1-2; D gene ambiguous. Germline V gene data show CDR1 as SQVTM and CDR2 as ANQGSEA. CDR3 size: 13 residues. The CDR3 DNA reads as TGCAGCGTCGACACCTTATCCGGCTATGGCCACACCTTC. It translates to CSVDTLSGYGHTF.

This clonotype came up a few times. The chain carries TRBV7-9 and TRBJ2-1; D unclear. The CDR3 sequence is 15 residues long. V was clipped by 7 bases and J by 3 bases, with 16 bases between them. The germline gives CDR1 SEHNR, CDR2 FQNEAQ (reference sequence). CDR3 nucleotides: TGTGCCAGCACCCCCCAAGCGATAATCTACAATGAGCAGTTCTTC. It specifies CASTPQAIIYNEQFF. The entire variable domain, with the rest obtained from reference TRBV7-9 and TRBJ2-1, is as follows: DTGVSQNPRHKITKRGQNVTFRCDPISEHNRLYWYRQTLGQGPEFLTYFQNEAQLEKSRLLSDRFSAERPKGSFSTLEIQRTEQGDSAMYLCASTPQAIIYNEQFFGPGTRLTVL.

The chain is built from TRBV6-6 and TRBJ1-5; 9 bases line up with TRBD1. CDR1 is MNHNY, CDR2 SVGAGI, per germline (reference sequence). V was pared by 7 bases and J by 6 bases, with 10 bases of the junction left unmatched. The CDR3 loop spans 15 amino acids. This CDR3 reads CASKLTGGPTQPQHF. The CDR3 bases are TGTGCCAGCAAGCTGACAGGGGGACCAACTCAGCCCCAGCATTTT.

V gene TRBV4-1 combines with J gene TRBJ2-1; 10 bases match TRBD2. The V gene's germline CDR1 is MGHRA and CDR2 YSYEKL. Germline trimming cut 2 bases from V and 5 bases from J; bases unmatched to any gene: 9. The CDR3 totals 17 residues. Here the CDR3 DNA reads TGCGCCAGCAGCCAATATAGCGGGAGGACATTCCACAATGAGCAGTTCTTC. Translation: CASSQYSGRTFHNEQFF.

The CDR3 is CASRATSTYEQYF. The CDR3 DNA sequence: TGTGCCAGCAGGGCGACTAGCACCTACGAGCAGTACTTC. The V call is TRBV2, the J call TRBJ2-7; 7 nucleotides line up with TRBD2. There are 13 residues in the CDR3. V gave up 6 bases and J gave up 2 bases; unmatched junction bases: 4. Germline CDR1 SNHLY, CDR2 FYNNEI.

The CDR3 DNA reads as TGTGCCAGCAGCGCCCAAACTAAAGAGCAGTACTTC. Translating it yields CASSAQTKEQYF. The chain recombines TRBV7-2 with TRBJ2-7; D is undetermined. Germline V lookup: CDR1 SGHTA, CDR2 FQGNSA. V lost 5 bases to trimming and J lost 7 bases, with 12 bases between them. CDR3 length: 12 residues. Full variable domain (missing parts from reference TRBV7-2 and TRBJ2-7): GAGVSQSPSNKVTEKGKDVELRCDPISGHTALYWYRQSLGQGLEFLIYFQGNSAPDKSGLPSDRFSAERTGGSVSTLTIQRTQQEDSAVYLCASSAQTKEQYFGPGTRLTVT.

The chain combines TRBV10-3 with TRBJ2-3; D unclear. CDR3 length equals 12 residues. The V end was cut by 6 bases, the J end by 6 bases, with 10 bases between. Germline CDR1 reads ENHRY; CDR2 reads SYGVKD. CDR3 loop: CAIRLEADTQYF. The CDR3 nucleotides are TGTGCCATCAGGCTAGAGGCGGATACGCAGTATTTT.

There are a few counts of this clonotype. The rearrangement joins TRBV27 to TRBJ2-1; unclear D gene. The germline V gene encodes CDR1 MNHEY and CDR2 SMNVEV (reference sequence). The CDR3 loop spans 15 amino acids. The V end was cut by 5 bases, the J end by 7 bases, with 18 bases between. In DNA, the CDR3 is TGTGCCAGCAGTCCCAGTGGGTTGGGTAAAAATGAGCAGTTCTTC. It is translated as CASSPSGLGKNEQFF.

The rearrangement links TRBV27 to TRBJ2-1, with 7 bases aligning to TRBD1. V trimming: 4 bases; J trimming: 3 bases; junction bases outside the gene matches: 9. This CDR3 spans 16 amino acids. Germline V gene sequence: CDR1 MNHEY, CDR2 SMNVEV (reference sequence). The CDR3 region is CASSSPDREYYNEQFF. The CDR3 DNA reads TGTGCCAGCAGTTCGCCCGACAGGGAATACTACAATGAGCAGTTCTTC.

This chain links TRBV6-5 with TRBJ2-3; 10 bases align to TRBD2. Germline V gives CDR1 MNHEY, CDR2 SVGAGI. Unmatched junction bases numbered 7, after V lost 6 bases and J lost 1 base. The CDR3 runs to 16 residues. CDR3 amino acids: CASSPRGLARTDTQYF. The CDR3 DNA follows: TGTGCCAGCAGCCCTCGGGGACTAGCGCGCACAGATACGCAGTATTTT.

The chain employs TRBV5-1 and TRBJ1-2, with TRBD1 matching over 7 bases. V was pared by 5 bases and J by 3 bases, with 4 bases of the junction left unmatched. This CDR3 has 13 amino acids. Germline V gives CDR1 SGHRS, CDR2 YFSETQ. The CDR3 DNA sequence: TGCGCCAGCAGGTGGGGGACAGACTATGGCTACACCTTC. Its translation is CASRWGTDYGYTF.

This clonotype was seen a few times. The chain joins TRBV12-3 or TRBV12-4 to TRBJ2-7, with D possibly being TRBD1 (6 bases). The CDR3 is made up of 17 amino acids. Between the trimmed V and J ends, which lost 1 base and 0 bases, there was a span of 16 bases. The chain's CDR3 is CASSLGQGSLSSYEQYF. CDR3 bases: TGTGCCAGCAGTTTAGGGCAGGGGAGCCTTAGCTCCTACGAGCAGTACTTC.